There are many counts of the clone carrying this TCR beta chain. The sample's time point: sample taken at primary tumor resection. This record belongs to a study of spatial heterogeneity in lung cancer. This CDR3 comprises 15 residues. Trimming shortened V by 0 bases and J by 5 bases, and 14 bases separated the two germline ends. The germline V gene has CDR1 DFQATT and CDR2 SNEGSKA (reference sequence). TCRdb re-called the 5' RACE reads through MiXCR, storing one row per CDR3 protein. Here the sample spans tens of thousands of distinct CDR3 sequences, 8% being singletons. This chain uses TRBV20-1 with TRBJ1-5, with D possibly matching TRBD1 (5 bases). The origin of this receptor is a male donor with early-stage non-small cell lung cancer. This specimen was PBMCs, taken at surgery. The CDR3 DNA reads as TGCAGTGCTAGAGAAGGGGCCTCAATTGATCAGCCCCAGCATTTT. Protein product: CSAREGASIDQPQHF.